This T cell receptor beta chain comes out of a study of shared clonotypes between healthy human individuals. Naive CD8 cells lacked CD45RO, underwent positive selection for CCR7 and left out terminally differentiated effector memory CD45RA+ cells. Within Nashville, Tennessee resided all donors, each a Caucasian adult. A word on this clone: Its antigen remains unidentified.

Trimming stripped 3 bases from V and 2 bases from J, with 11 bases between. Germline-derived CDR1 and CDR2 are SGHAT and FQNNGV. CDR3 length equals 14 residues. The study's findings and limits: Collection of samples was limited to blood; tissue repertoires likely differ. Naive subsets generally exceeded memory subsets in estimated richness.

Sequencing used immunoSEQ multiplex PCR; TCRdb keeps in-frame clones, though not all of them. Of about 580,000 clones listed, roughly 98% are singletons. This TCR was recovered from a man aged 30-40 years in good health. This rearrangement joins TRBV11-2 to TRBJ2-7, with D perhaps TRBD2 (5 bases). The sequenced sample consisted of naive CD8+ T cells sorted from blood. The CDR3 is CASSFGTSPYEQYF. DNA for the CDR3: TGTGCCAGCAGCTTCGGTACTAGTCCCTACGAGCAGTACTTC.